This T cell receptor (beta chain) appears in the sequencing data of a study of T cell responses to AZD1222 COVID-19 vaccine. Study-wide results and caveats: Repertoires were sampled only after the peak T cell response. Nearly half of spike-specific TCRs reportedly target unmutated variant regions. The study identified only 6 or 7 AZD1222 recipients as seropositive at baseline. Spike-specific TCR repertoires showed rising breadth and depth after two AZD1222 doses.

TCRdb keeps only in-frame clones here, not all; method: immunoSEQ multiplex PCR. Found here are under 200,000 clones, about 92% of them singletons; the top ten hold roughly 4.3%. CDR1 LNHDA and CDR2 SQIVND come from the germline V gene (reference sequence). This CDR3 spans 14 amino acids. Trimming stripped 5 bases from V and 4 bases from J, with 14 bases between. For this clone: Antigen: not known.

The source of this sequence is an adult in good health. The source was peripheral blood, collected on day 0 of MenACWY control vaccination. The chain combines TRBV19 with TRBJ2-5; perhaps D is TRBD1 or TRBD2 (5 bases each). In DNA, the CDR3 is TGTGCCAGTAGTCGGGACGGCCGGGGAGAGACCCAGTACTTC. It yields the protein CASSRDGRGETQYF.